This T cell receptor beta chain came from a study of shared clonotypes between healthy human individuals. Terminally differentiated effector memory CD45RA+ cells were excluded from the naive CD8 cells, which were CD45RO-negative and positively selected for CCR7. The assay ran at deep level. TCRdb's table, derived via immunoSEQ multiplex PCR, lists solely in-frame clones and lacks some. In the table there are about 610,000 clones, 96% of which are singletons. Looked up from germline, CDR1 is MNHEY and CDR2 is SVGAGI. The CDR3 is 14 residues long. Losses at the gene ends were 2 bases for V and 3 bases for J; bases not matched to a gene: 3.

This TCR was sampled from a woman in her 30s in good health. The sample comprised naive CD8+ T cells sorted from blood. V and J are TRBV6-5 and TRBJ2-5, with 7 positions matching TRBD2. Here the CDR3 reads CASSYAGEEETQYF. The CDR3, as DNA: TGTGCCAGCAGTTACGCGGGAGAGGAAGAGACCCAGTACTTC.